This T cell receptor (beta chain) is drawn from a study of blood T cell repertoires in COVID-19. The germline V gene encodes CDR1 KGHDR and CDR2 SFDVKD. This CDR3 is built from 14 residues. The V and J ends lost 3 bases and 9 bases respectively, with 14 bases between them. This table comes from immunoSEQ multiplex PCR, and its TCRdb copy is limited to in-frame clones, with some not included. The profile shows hundreds of thousands of clones, 85% to 90% of them singletons. The sequencing input was PBMCs or T cells enriched from blood (not recorded which). The V and J genes are TRBV24-1 and TRBJ2-1; TRBD2 is a possible D gene (5 bases). The TCR was taken from a woman aged 50 to 60 who had recovered from COVID-19. CDR3 DNA sequence: TGTGCCACCAGTGATCCTAGGACTTTCCCTGAGCAGTTCTTC. Protein: CATSDPRTFPEQFF.